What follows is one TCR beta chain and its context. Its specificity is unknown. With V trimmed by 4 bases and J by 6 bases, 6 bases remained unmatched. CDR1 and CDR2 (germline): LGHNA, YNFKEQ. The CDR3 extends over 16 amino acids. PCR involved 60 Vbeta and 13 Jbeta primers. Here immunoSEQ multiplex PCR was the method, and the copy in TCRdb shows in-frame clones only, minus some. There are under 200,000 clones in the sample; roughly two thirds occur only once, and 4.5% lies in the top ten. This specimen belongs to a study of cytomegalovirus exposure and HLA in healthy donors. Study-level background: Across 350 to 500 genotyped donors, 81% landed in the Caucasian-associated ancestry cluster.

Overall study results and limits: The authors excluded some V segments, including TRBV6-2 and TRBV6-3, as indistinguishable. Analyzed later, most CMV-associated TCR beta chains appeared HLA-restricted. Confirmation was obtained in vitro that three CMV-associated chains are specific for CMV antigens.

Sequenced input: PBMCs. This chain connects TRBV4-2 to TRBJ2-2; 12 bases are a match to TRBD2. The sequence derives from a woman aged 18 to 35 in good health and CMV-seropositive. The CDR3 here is CASSRRLAGEAGELFF. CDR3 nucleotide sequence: TGTGCCAGCAGCCGCCGACTAGCGGGGGAGGCCGGGGAGCTGTTTTTT.